The 28 T cell receptor beta chains below all came from one sample that was sequenced in a study of regulatory T cells in long-lasting Graves disease. Time point specified: newly diagnosed GD, antithyroid drugs for less than 3 months. Isolated PBMC RNA provided the starting material for the TCR library. According to the study, TCR beta libraries were built with iRepertoire HTBI primers and CDR3-region Arm-PCR. TCRdb passed the multiplex PCR reads through MiXCR, listing each CDR3 protein once. The data show under 250,000 distinct CDR3 sequences, roughly 20% seen once. This sample also belongs to another study, concerning T cells in Graves' hyperthyroidism and ophthalmopathy.

This material consisted of peripheral blood mononuclear cells (PBMCs), taken at new diagnosis, from a patient treated with antithyroid drugs. Every receptor here comes from a woman aged 25 to 39 with Graves disease.

This clonotype was counted at least ten times. The CDR3 bases are TGTGCCATCAGTGAACCCGGGACACTGAAGAGCACTGAAGCTTTCTTT. As protein: CAISEPGTLKSTEAFF. V usage is TRBV10-3 and J usage is TRBJ1-1, with D possibly matching TRBD1 (6 bases). The germline V and J ends were trimmed by 3 bases and 4 bases, with 18 bases remaining between them. Germline V gives CDR1 ENHRY, CDR2 SYGVKD. The CDR3 is 16 residues long.

This clonotype was recorded many times. The J gene is TRBJ2-5, the V gene TRBV24-1; D might be TRBD1 or TRBD2, each matching 5 bases. Looked up from germline, CDR1 is KGHDR and CDR2 is SFDVKD. V dropped 2 bases and J dropped 4 bases, with 7 bases sitting between them. The CDR3 is 13 amino acids. CDR3 residues: CATSDSGRETQYF. DNA for the CDR3: TGTGCCACCAGTGATTCAGGGAGAGAGACCCAGTACTTC.

The rearrangement uses TRBV20-1 and TRBJ1-2; 8 nucleotides match TRBD1. The CDR3 spans 13 residues. CDR1 and CDR2 from the germline V gene are DFQATT and SNEGSKA (reference sequence). The junction had 10 bases not matched to a gene; V was cut back by 5 bases and J by 8 bases. CDR3 in amino acids: CSAGQGTSKGYTF. The CDR3 DNA is TGCAGTGCTGGACAGGGAACTTCTAAGGGCTACACCTTC.

This clonotype was counted only a few times. Here the CDR3 reads CASSEVQIPGELFF. CDR3 nucleotides: TGCGCCAGCAGTGAAGTGCAGATCCCCGGGGAGCTGTTTTTT. The V and J genes are TRBV10-1 and TRBJ2-2; no definite D call. The V gene lost 3 bases and the J gene lost 6 bases, with 11 bases spanning the gap. Germline V lookup: CDR1 WNHNN, CDR2 SYGVQD (reference sequence). This CDR3 is 14 amino acids long.

This clonotype was seen at least ten times. CDR3 nucleotide sequence: TGTGCCAGCAGGACTATGGCATCCCAAGAGACCCAGTACTTC. This encodes CASRTMASQETQYF. The chain recombines TRBV2 with TRBJ2-5; weak D call: TRBD2 (5 bases). CDR1 and CDR2 from the germline V gene are SNHLY and FYNNEI. There are 14 residues in the CDR3. V shed 6 bases and J shed 1 base, with 12 bases lying between them.

This clonotype was seen at least ten times. The chain joins TRBV12-3 or TRBV12-4 to TRBJ1-5, with D possibly TRBD1 on 6 matching bases. Trimming stripped 1 base from V and 3 bases from J, with 10 bases between. The CDR3 covers 15 residues. CDR3 nucleotide sequence: TGTGCCAGCAGTTTAGGGACAGTGTACAATCAGCCCCAGCATTTT. Its protein is CASSLGTVYNQPQHF.

This clonotype has at least ten counts. The chain is built from TRBV9 and TRBJ2-2; no reliable D call. Per germline, CDR1 SGDLS and CDR2 YYNGEE. V lost 2 bases and J lost 3, with 2 bases in between. The CDR3 consists of 12 residues. The CDR3 loop is CASSVYTGELFF. For the CDR3, the DNA is TGTGCCAGCAGCGTTTACACCGGGGAGCTGTTTTTT. The full variable domain, with the rest looked up from reference TRBV9 and TRBJ2-2, is DSGVTQTPKHLITATGQRVTLRCSPRSGDLSVYWYQQSLDQGLQFLIQYYNGEERAKGNILERFSAQQFPDLHSELNLSSLELGDSALYFCASSVYTGELFFGEGSRLTVL.

This clonotype appeared a few times. The V call is TRBV9, the J call TRBJ2-5; TRBD2 might be the D (6 bases). Per germline, CDR1 SGDLS and CDR2 YYNGEE. The CDR3 extends over 16 amino acids. Trimming pared 4 bases from V and 3 bases from J, leaving 19 bases between. The chain's CDR3 is CASSRRREGVKETQYF. In nucleotides, the CDR3 is TGTGCCAGCAGCCGTCGGAGGGAAGGGGTTAAAGAGACCCAGTACTTC.

This clonotype was counted many times. This chain's CDR3 is CASSPRAGSTDTQYF. The CDR3 DNA reads TGTGCCAGCAGCCCCAGAGCGGGGAGCACAGATACGCAGTATTTT. V gene TRBV3-1 combines with J gene TRBJ2-3; 7 nucleotides match TRBD2. J was trimmed by 0 bases and V by 4 bases; bases with no gene match: 4. The CDR3 contains 15 residues. CDR1 and CDR2 from the germline V gene are LGHDT and YNNKEL (reference sequence).

Ten or more counts support this clonotype. V and J are TRBV7-6 and TRBJ2-7; possible D gene TRBD1, 6 bases. Germline V lookup: CDR1 SGHVS, CDR2 FNYEAQ. The CDR3 has 13 residues. With 6 bases removed from V and 2 bases from J, the gap between germline ends came to 11 bases. The CDR3 bases are TGTGCCAGCAGTAGCGCAGGGGCCTACGAGCAGTACTTC. As protein: CASSSAGAYEQYF.

This clonotype was seen at least ten times. The rearrangement joins TRBV18 to TRBJ1-2; possibly TRBD1 for D (5 bases). Trimming left V 3 bases short and J 3 bases short, with 14 bases between. The CDR3 totals 15 residues. Germline CDR1 is KGHSH and CDR2 is LQKENI. Written as DNA, the CDR3 is TGTGCCAGCTCACCTCGGGCAGGGCGAGACTATGGCTACACCTTC. It encodes CASSPRAGRDYGYTF.

This clonotype was seen ten or more times. In DNA, the CDR3 is TGTGCCAGCAGTTTCCAGGGGGCAAGGAATGAGCAGTTCTTC. Protein sequence: CASSFQGARNEQFF. The chain combines TRBV12-3 or TRBV12-4 with TRBJ2-1, with 8 bases matching TRBD1. CDR3 length equals 14 residues. Losses at the gene ends were 3 bases for V and 7 bases for J; bases not matched to a gene: 5.

Ten or more counts support this clonotype. The chain recombines TRBV5-6 with TRBJ1-1, with D possibly being TRBD1 (5 bases). CDR3 length equals 13 residues. V was trimmed by 0 bases and J by 8 bases, leaving 11 bases between them. Germline CDR1 SGHDT, CDR2 YYEEEE. CDR3 in DNA: TGTGCCAGCAGCTTGGGGGCAGGGATGGAAGCTTTCTTT. Residues: CASSLGAGMEAFF.

This clonotype was recorded many times. The V call is TRBV12-3 or TRBV12-4, the J call TRBJ1-1, with unresolved D. The CDR3 loop spans 14 amino acids. V gave up 3 bases and J gave up 2 bases, with 10 bases separating them. This chain's CDR3 is CASSFSRVNTEAFF. CDR3 bases: TGTGCCAGCAGTTTCAGTAGGGTAAACACTGAAGCTTTCTTT.

This clonotype has a count of ten or more. The rearrangement joins TRBV11-3 to TRBJ2-1; tentative D call: TRBD1 (6 bases). The CDR3 is 13 amino acids. V lost 5 bases, J lost 11 bases, and 16 bases lay in between. The germline CDR1 and CDR2 sequences are SGHNT and YENEEA. The DNA for the CDR3 is TGTGCCAGCAGCCCCGGGACAACAAAGAAGCAGTTCTTC. Residues: CASSPGTTKKQFF.

This clonotype was seen many times. The chain carries TRBV7-8 and TRBJ2-7, with 7 bases matching TRBD1. V lost 5 bases to trimming and J lost 3 bases; unmatched junction nucleotides: 7. This CDR3 has 14 amino acids. Germline CDR1 reads SGHVS; CDR2 reads FQNEAQ. The CDR3 here is CASSQGEYVYEQYF. DNA of the CDR3: TGTGCCAGCAGCCAGGGGGAATACGTCTACGAGCAGTACTTC.

This clonotype was counted a few times. The V and J genes are TRBV28 and TRBJ1-1; 7 nucleotides agree with TRBD1. V shed 7 bases, J shed 3 bases, and the junction held 8 bases outside the gene matches. Germline values: CDR1 MDHEN, CDR2 SYDVKM. The CDR3 has 14 amino acids. The CDR3 DNA reads TGTGCCAGCACTTGGGACAGCCAAGACACTGAAGCTTTCTTT. This encodes CASTWDSQDTEAFF.

This clonotype was observed many times. The chain uses TRBV6-5 and TRBJ2-3; TRBD1 is a possible D gene (6 bases). The CDR3 covers 16 residues. The V and J ends lost 4 bases and 0 bases respectively, with 14 bases between them. CDR1 is MNHEY and CDR2 is SVGAGI in the germline V gene. The CDR3 DNA is TGTGCCAGCAGTTTGGGTGGGGGCGCTAGCACAGATACGCAGTATTTT. It yields the protein CASSLGGGASTDTQYF.

Concerning this clonotype itself: It differs at one base from a far larger clone, so likely a read error. CDR3 DNA sequence: TGTGCCAGCAGTTTAGGCGGACAGGGCAATCAGCCCCAGCATTTT. Protein product: CASSLGGQGNQPQHF. This rearrangement joins TRBV12-3 or TRBV12-4 to TRBJ1-5, with 7 nucleotides matching TRBD1. V shed 1 base, J shed 2 bases, and the junction held 2 bases outside the gene matches. The CDR3 runs 15 residues.

This clonotype was counted ten times or more. This sequence joins TRBV12-3 or TRBV12-4 and TRBJ1-1; D perhaps matches TRBD1 (5 bases). CDR3 size: 13 residues. V was pared by 3 bases and J by 9 bases, with 14 bases between. The CDR3 DNA sequence: TGTGCCAGCAGTTTTAGTCAGGGAGGGAAAGCTTTCTTT. Its translation: CASSFSQGGKAFF.

This clonotype was counted many times. The chain combines TRBV30 with TRBJ2-7; 9 positions agree with TRBD2. CDR3 length equals 19 residues. V shed 0 bases and J 4 bases; nucleotides not matched to a gene: 19. The germline V gene encodes CDR1 GTSNPN and CDR2 SVGIG (reference sequence). For the CDR3, the DNA is TGTGCCTGGAGTGTACGGGGGGGGGCTAGGGGACTAGCTCAATACGAGCAGTACTTC. It is translated as CAWSVRGGARGLAQYEQYF.

To note about this clonotype: A much larger clone sits a single nucleotide away, making a read error possible. This rearrangement joins TRBV6-1 to TRBJ2-7, with 10 bases fitting TRBD2. Germline V gene lookup returns CDR1 MNHNS and CDR2 SASEGT. The trim removed 8 bases at V and 5 bases at J, leaving 12 bases unmatched. The CDR3 extends over 15 amino acids. The CDR3 is CASPPEAGGPDEQYF. In DNA form, the CDR3 reads TGTGCCAGCCCCCCAGAAGCGGGAGGGCCTGACGAGCAGTACTTC.

This clonotype was seen many times. This chain links TRBV29-1 with TRBJ2-3, with D possibly matching TRBD2 (5 bases). This CDR3 is 13 amino acids long. Deletions cut 4 bases from V and 6 bases from J, with 14 bases between. Germline values: CDR1 SQVTM, CDR2 ANQGSEA. The CDR3 is CSVVRETSDTQYF. The DNA for the CDR3 is TGCAGCGTTGTGAGGGAGACCTCGGATACGCAGTATTTT.

This clonotype has at least ten counts. CDR3 loop: CASKEGELTTMTQFF. CDR3 DNA sequence: TGTGCCAGCAAAGAGGGGGAGCTGACTACAATGACGCAGTTCTTC. This rearrangement joins TRBV11-2 to TRBJ2-1; D might be TRBD1 (6 bases). This CDR3 has 15 residues. Trimming left V 7 bases short and J 12 bases short, with 25 bases between. CDR1 and CDR2 (germline): SGHAT, FQNNGV. Supplemented by reference TRBV11-2 and TRBJ2-1, the full variable domain reads EAGVAQSPRYKIIEKRQSVAFWCNPISGHATLYWYQQILGQGPKLLIQFQNNGVVDDSQLPKDRFSAERLKGVDSTLKIQPAKLEDSAVYLCASKEGELTTMTQFFGPGTRLTVL.

A remark on this clonotype: A much larger clone is a single base away; this may be a read error. The chain couples TRBV2 to TRBJ1-5; TRBD1 is a possible D gene (5 bases). In germline, CDR1 is SNHLY, CDR2 FYNNEI. V was pared by 4 bases and J by 3 bases, with 16 bases between. There are 16 residues in the CDR3. As DNA, the CDR3 is TGTGCCAGCAGTGGAGTCAATTTGGGGGACAATCAGCCCCAGCATTTT. This sequence encodes CASSGVNLGDNQPQHF.

The sample holds many counts of this clonotype. The chain has TRBV20-1 and TRBJ1-5; 8 nucleotides line up with TRBD1. Germline values: CDR1 DFQATT, CDR2 SNEGSKA (reference sequence). Trimming removed 5 bases from V and 6 bases from J; junction bases left unmatched: 12. The CDR3 spans 15 residues. CDR3 nucleotide sequence: TGCAGTGCTGACTCCGACAGGGGCGGTGGTCAGCCCCAGCATTTT. As protein: CSADSDRGGGQPQHF.

This sequence joins TRBV28 and TRBJ2-4; TRBD1 matches 11 bases. The germline V gene has CDR1 MDHEN and CDR2 SYDVKM. The CDR3 has 19 amino acids. The ends lost 5 bases at V and 2 bases at J; junction bases unmatched: 14. The DNA for the CDR3 is TGTGCCAGCAGTCCGTGGACAGGGGGCGAATACTCTCCCAAAAACATTCAGTACTTC. Translated, it gives CASSPWTGGEYSPKNIQYF.

Ten or more counts support this clonotype. V is TRBV12-3 or TRBV12-4 and J is TRBJ1-2, with a weak D call TRBD1 (6 bases). The CDR3 is 14 residues long. Trimming took 3 bases from V and 5 from J, leaving 13 bases between them. The DNA for the CDR3 is TGTGCCAGCAGTTTCGGGGGGGGCGCGTATGGCTACACCTTC. As protein: CASSFGGGAYGYTF.